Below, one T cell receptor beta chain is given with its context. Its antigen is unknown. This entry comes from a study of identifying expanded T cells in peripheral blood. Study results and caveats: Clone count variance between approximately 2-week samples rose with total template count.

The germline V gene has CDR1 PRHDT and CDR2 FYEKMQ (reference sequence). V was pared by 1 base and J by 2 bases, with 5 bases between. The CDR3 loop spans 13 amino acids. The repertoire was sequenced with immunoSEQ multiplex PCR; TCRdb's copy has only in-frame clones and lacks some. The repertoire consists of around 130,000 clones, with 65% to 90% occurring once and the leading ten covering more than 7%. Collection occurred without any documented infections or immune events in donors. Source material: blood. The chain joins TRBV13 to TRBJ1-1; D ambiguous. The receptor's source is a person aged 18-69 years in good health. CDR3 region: CASSLAGNTEAFF. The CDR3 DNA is TGTGCCAGCAGCTTAGCCGGAAACACTGAAGCTTTCTTT.